The 22 T cell receptor beta chains below were found in one sample sequenced in a study of identical twins. Via MiXCR, TCRdb re-called the 5' RACE reads, giving one row per CDR3 protein. In the table there are 470,000 or so distinct CDR3 sequences, 24% of which are singletons. This sample also belongs to another study, concerning T cells expressing NK-cell markers.

The sample taken for sequencing was CD4+ T cells sorted from blood. Every receptor here comes from a woman aged 18-29 years in good health.

The chain uses TRBV11-1 and TRBJ2-3, with TRBD2 as a possible D gene (6 bases). CDR1 is SGHAT, CDR2 FQDESV, per germline (reference sequence). Trimming removed 0 bases from V and 2 bases from J, with 18 bases in between. The CDR3 spans 18 residues. The CDR3 DNA is TGTGCCAGCAGCTTAGCTCGTTTGCACGGGAGCCTCACAGATACGCAGTATTTT. Translated, it gives CASSLARLHGSLTDTQYF.

The chain carries TRBV5-6 and TRBJ2-7, with 7 positions matching TRBD2. The CDR3 has 15 residues. V gave up 2 bases and J gave up 5 bases; unmatched junction bases: 10. The germline V gene has CDR1 SGHDT and CDR2 YYEEEE. This CDR3 reads CASSFNPLAENEQYF. CDR3 nucleotide sequence: TGTGCCAGCAGCTTCAATCCGCTAGCGGAAAACGAGCAGTACTTC.

V and J are TRBV7-9 and TRBJ2-1; 10 positions agree with TRBD2. CDR3 length: 17 amino acids. Trimming at V came to 4 bases and at J to 2 bases, leaving 8 bases not matched to a gene. Germline values: CDR1 SEHNR, CDR2 FQNEAQ (reference sequence). The CDR3 sequence: CASSSSGLAAPYNEQFF. CDR3 coding DNA: TGTGCCAGCAGCTCATCCGGACTAGCGGCCCCCTACAATGAGCAGTTCTTC.

This clonotype was observed at least ten times. The chain links TRBV20-1 to TRBJ1-3; D is unresolved. V lost 6 bases and J lost 0, with 9 bases in between. Germline V CDR1 and CDR2: DFQATT, SNEGSKA (reference sequence). CDR3 length: 13 residues. CDR3 bases: TGCAGTGCCCACAGCTACTCTGGAAACACCATATATTTT. Translation: CSAHSYSGNTIYF.

This clonotype was recorded a few times. CDR3 protein: CSARMRIYEQYF. The DNA for the CDR3 is TGCAGTGCTAGGATGAGGATCTACGAGCAGTACTTC. The chain carries TRBV20-1 and TRBJ2-7, with D uncertain. V lost 3 bases, J lost 3 bases, and 9 bases lay in between. The CDR3 consists of 12 residues. Germline V gene lookup returns CDR1 DFQATT and CDR2 SNEGSKA (reference sequence).

The gene calls are TRBV7-6 and TRBJ2-3, with a tentative D call TRBD2 (5 bases). The V end was cut by 1 base, the J end by 2 bases, with 13 bases between. Germline V gene data show CDR1 as SGHVS and CDR2 as FNYEAQ. The CDR3 is made up of 16 amino acids. The CDR3 protein is CASSLVPAALTDTQYF. CDR3 DNA sequence: TGTGCCAGCAGCTTAGTCCCAGCGGCCCTCACAGATACGCAGTATTTT.

The V and J genes are TRBV15 and TRBJ2-7, with 7 bases aligning to TRBD1. The junction had 7 bases not matched to a gene; V was cut back by 2 bases and J by 0 bases. The CDR3 spans 16 residues. Germline CDR1 LNHNV, CDR2 YYDKDF (reference sequence). CDR3 amino acids: CATSRTYGTASYEQYF. CDR3 bases: TGTGCCACCAGCAGAACATACGGGACAGCCTCCTACGAGCAGTACTTC.

This clonotype was observed a handful of times. The chain carries TRBV19 and TRBJ2-3, with no clear D. Germline V gene data show CDR1 as LNHDA and CDR2 as SQIVND (reference sequence). CDR3 length equals 11 residues. V lost 7 bases, J lost 6 bases, and 8 bases lay in between. The CDR3 reads CASTQFDTQYF. CDR3 in DNA: TGTGCCAGTACCCAATTCGATACGCAGTATTTT.

This clonotype was found many times. The rearrangement joins TRBV5-6 to TRBJ2-3, with 9 bases identical to TRBD2. Germline V gene lookup returns CDR1 SGHDT and CDR2 YYEEEE. The CDR3 has 14 residues. V lost 3 bases, J lost 3 bases, and 2 bases stayed unmatched. The CDR3 spells CASSWSGGTDTQYF. In nucleotides, the CDR3 is TGTGCCAGCAGCTGGAGCGGGGGGACAGATACGCAGTATTTT.

The V and J genes are TRBV20-1 and TRBJ1-2; D ambiguous. V lost 3 bases, J lost 0 bases, and 8 bases lay in between. The CDR3 has 13 amino acids. The germline V gene has CDR1 DFQATT and CDR2 SNEGSKA (reference sequence). CDR3 amino acids: CSARGLTNYGYTF. The CDR3 nucleotides are TGCAGTGCTAGGGGGTTAACTAACTATGGCTACACCTTC.

This clonotype was recorded a few times. The chain couples TRBV6-2 or TRBV6-3 to TRBJ2-5, with 10 bases aligning to TRBD1. The V and J ends lost 6 bases and 4 bases, in that order; junction bases with no gene match: 5. This CDR3 is built from 14 residues. Germline V CDR1 and CDR2: MNHEY, SVGEGT. The CDR3 protein is CASSRGTGVETQYF. CDR3 DNA: TGTGCCAGCAGCCGTGGGACAGGGGTAGAGACCCAGTACTTC.

This chain links TRBV7-2 with TRBJ2-3, with D unclear. V was cut by 5 bases and J by 6 bases, with 15 bases left in between. The CDR3 is made up of 14 amino acids. Looked up from germline, CDR1 is SGHTA and CDR2 is FQGNSA. The CDR3 spells CASSNRASSDTQYF. DNA for the CDR3: TGTGCCAGCAGCAATCGGGCCTCTTCCGATACGCAGTATTTT.

The rearrangement links TRBV7-2 to TRBJ2-7; 14 nucleotides line up with TRBD2. Losses at the gene ends were 5 bases for V and 9 bases for J; bases not matched to a gene: 12. Germline CDR1 and CDR2: SGHTA and FQGNSA. There are 16 residues in the CDR3. As DNA, the CDR3 is TGTGCCAGCAGCGCTCAAACGGGACTAGCGGGAGTCGCGCAGTACTTC. It translates to CASSAQTGLAGVAQYF.

The CDR3 here is CASSANHRAVLHF. DNA for the CDR3: TGTGCCAGCAGTGCCAACCACAGGGCTGTCCTCCACTTT. The chain carries TRBV25-1 and TRBJ1-6, with D possibly TRBD1 on 6 matching bases. This CDR3 spans 13 amino acids. V lost 4 bases to trimming and J lost 15 bases, with 16 bases between them. CDR1 MGHDK and CDR2 SYGVNS come from the germline V gene.

The sample holds a few counts of this clonotype. This chain joins TRBV20-1 and TRBJ2-7, with D uncertain. Germline assignment: CDR1 DFQATT and CDR2 SNEGSKA (reference sequence). V was clipped by 6 bases and J by 4 bases, with 13 bases between them. The CDR3 runs 12 residues. CDR3 sequence: CSAPMTPYEQYF. Here the CDR3 DNA reads TGCAGTGCCCCTATGACACCGTACGAGCAGTACTTC.

This rearrangement joins TRBV6-1 to TRBJ1-2; possibly TRBD1 for D (6 bases). The CDR3 length is 16 residues. V lost 5 bases, J lost 0 bases, and 16 bases lay in between. Germline V lookup: CDR1 MNHNS, CDR2 SASEGT. The DNA of the CDR3 is TGTGCCAGCAGTAGTACAGGGAGCCCCTCTAACTATGGCTACACCTTC. This sequence encodes CASSSTGSPSNYGYTF.

The V gene is TRBV10-2, the J gene TRBJ2-1, with D tentatively TRBD2 (6 bases). In germline, CDR1 is WSHSY, CDR2 SAAADI. This CDR3 has 12 residues. Trimming took 8 bases from V and 8 from J, leaving 13 bases between them. The CDR3 region is CASSGGAYEQFF. Here the CDR3 DNA reads TGCGCCAGCTCCGGAGGGGCTTATGAGCAGTTCTTC.

The V and J genes are TRBV10-2 and TRBJ2-3; the match to TRBD2 covers 8 bases. The CDR3 runs 14 residues. The germline V gene encodes CDR1 WSHSY and CDR2 SAAADI. V gave up 2 bases and J gave up 6 bases; unmatched junction bases: 4. Here the CDR3 reads CASSERRGGDTQYF. The DNA of the CDR3 is TGCGCCAGCAGTGAGAGACGCGGGGGGGATACGCAGTATTTT.

This clonotype came up a few times. The CDR3 loop reads CSASLMAGRAEAFF. CDR3 nucleotide sequence: TGCAGTGCTTCGTTAATGGCGGGGAGGGCTGAAGCTTTCTTT. The V gene is TRBV20-1, the J gene TRBJ1-1, with D uncertain. Looked up from germline, CDR1 is DFQATT and CDR2 is SNEGSKA (reference sequence). CDR3 size: 14 residues. Trimming left V 5 bases short and J 6 bases short, with 19 bases between.

This clonotype was seen repeatedly, ten times or more. The CDR3 reads CASSRERTDTQYF. CDR3 nucleotides: TGCGCCAGCAGCCGGGAGCGCACAGATACGCAGTATTTT. The chain uses TRBV5-1 and TRBJ2-3; tentatively, D is TRBD2 (6 bases). V lost 4 bases to trimming and J lost 1 base, with 7 bases between them. Germline V gene sequence: CDR1 SGHRS, CDR2 YFSETQ. The CDR3 is 13 amino acids.

This chain joins TRBV5-1 and TRBJ2-3; D unclear. The CDR3 extends over 14 amino acids. Between the trimmed V and J ends, which lost 8 bases and 0 bases, there was a span of 13 bases. Germline V CDR1 and CDR2: SGHRS, YFSETQ. CDR3 nucleotide sequence: TGCGCCAGTCGCGAACGGGCGAGCACAGATACGCAGTATTTT. Translating it yields CASRERASTDTQYF.

The chain carries TRBV18 and TRBJ2-7; the match to TRBD1 covers 7 bases. CDR3 length: 14 residues. The germline gives CDR1 KGHSH, CDR2 LQKENI. The junction had 9 bases not matched to a gene; V was cut back by 3 bases and J by 7 bases. The CDR3 loop is CASSPSSTGWEQYF. In nucleotides, the CDR3 is TGTGCCAGCTCACCCTCTTCGACAGGGTGGGAGCAGTACTTC.